Listed here is a single T cell receptor beta chain. The target antigen is unknown. Naive-designated CD8 cells lacked CD45RO, were positively enriched for CCR7, and omitted terminally differentiated effector memory CD45RA+ cells. The study drew its donors from healthy HIV-negative adults without recent acute infections or vaccinations. This sample is part of a study of shared clonotypes between healthy human individuals. Study-wide points: Larger estimated richness was generally recorded for naive subsets relative to memory subsets.

A deep-level run was used for the assay. Replicate PCRs from sorted subsets contained roughly 220 ng DNA, which is around 30,000 T cell genomes. Only in-frame clones appear in the TCRdb table, and some are missing; sequencing was by immunoSEQ multiplex PCR. The table has over 2,000,000 clones, about 93% seen once; the top ten hold less than 2%. The germline V gene encodes CDR1 SGHRS and CDR2 YFSETQ. The CDR3 loop spans 14 amino acids. J lost 5 bases, V lost 3 bases, and 6 bases had no gene match. Sequenced material: naive CD8+ T cells from PBMCs. This TCR came from a man between 18 and 29 years old in good health. Some clones in this sample may be carry-over from other donors' samples. The chain is built from TRBV5-1 and TRBJ2-7, with 9 bases identical to TRBD2. Here the CDR3 DNA reads TGCGCCAGCAGCTATACTAGCGGGCTCGACGAGCAGTACTTC. Translated, it gives CASSYTSGLDEQYF. Complete variable domain (other parts from reference TRBV5-1 and TRBJ2-7): KAGVTQTPRYLIKTRGQQVTLSCSPISGHRSVSWYQQTPGQGLQFLFEYFSETQRNKGNFPGRFSGRQFSNSRSEMNVSTLELGDSALYLCASSYTSGLDEQYFGPGTRLTVT.